This T cell receptor beta chain was captured in a study of cytomegalovirus exposure and HLA in healthy donors. Study conclusions and caveats: Most CMV-associated TCR beta chains were later found to appear HLA-restricted. Reports credit the classifier with highly specific, highly sensitive diagnosis of cytomegalovirus status.

For this clone: Its target is not known. Additional DNA sequences in this sample encode the identical CDR3.

PCR involved 60 Vbeta and 13 Jbeta primers. Only in-frame clones appear in the TCRdb table, and some are missing; sequencing was by immunoSEQ multiplex PCR. The profile shows approximately 150,000 clones, around 79% of them singletons. The sample consisted of PBMCs. The sequence was collected from a woman in her thirties in good health and CMV-seronegative.

Written as DNA, the CDR3 is TGTGCCAGCAGCGTTACAGGGGGCACTGAAGCTTTCTTT. Protein product: CASSVTGGTEAFF. The chain is built from TRBV9 and TRBJ1-1, with TRBD1 matching over 8 bases. Losses at the gene ends were 2 bases for V and 4 bases for J; bases not matched to a gene: 1. The germline V gene encodes CDR1 SGDLS and CDR2 YYNGEE. The CDR3 is 13 residues long.